A selection of T cell receptor beta chains follows, all from one sample in a study of blood T cell repertoires in COVID-19. TCRdb's copy holds only in-frame clones and misses some; the assay was immunoSEQ multiplex PCR. The repertoire holds about 200,000 clones, with roughly 90% as singletons. Sequenced sample: peripheral blood. These TCRs come from a woman aged 70 to 79 with acute or convalescent COVID-19. The CDR3 runs from the conserved cysteine through the conserved F or W. The D gene is left open where the match is weak. Clone size appears in some rows only: once, few, many, or a class for an expanded clone.

TRBJ1-1 | TRBV28 | TRBD1 | . | CASSLRKGQGNTEAFF | TGTGCCAGCAGCCTTCGAAAGGGACAGGGGAACACTGAAGCTTTCTTT
TRBJ2-5 | TRBV2 | . | . | CASTPGGGEETQYF | TGTGCCAGCACTCCTGGGGGGGGCGAAGAGACCCAGTACTTC
TRBJ2-5 | TRBV18 | TRBD2 | . | CASSPLAGETQYF | TGTGCCAGCTCACCACTAGCGGGAGAGACCCAGTACTTC
TRBJ2-5 | TRBV21-1 | . | . | CASSPRQGVAQETQYF | TGTGCCAGCAGCCCGCGACAGGGAGTAGCGCAAGAGACCCAGTACTTC
TRBJ2-2 | TRBV11-3 | . | . | CASSPPLRGPNTGELFF | TGTGCCAGCAGCCCACCCCTGAGAGGGCCGAACACCGGGGAGCTGTTTTTT
TRBJ2-2 | TRBV28 | . | . | CASRPQTGELFF | TGTGCCAGCAGGCCACAAACCGGGGAGCTGTTTTTT
TRBJ2-1 | TRBV18 | . | . | CASSPASLGNEQFF | TGTGCCAGCTCACCTGCTAGTTTGGGTAATGAGCAGTTCTTC
TRBJ1-2 | TRBV6-2/TRBV6-3 | . | . | CASSGGGRRAGYTF | TGTGCCAGCAGTGGCGGTGGGAGACGAGCTGGCTACACCTTC
TRBJ2-2 | TRBV5-4 | TRBD2 | . | CASSPGTSGGAGELFF | TGTGCCAGCAGCCCCGGGACTAGCGGGGGGGCGGGGGAGCTGTTTTTT
TRBJ1-2 | TRBV7-2 | . | . | CASSLQWAEYGYTF | TGTGCCAGCAGCTTACAGTGGGCTGAGTATGGCTACACCTTC
TRBJ2-7 | TRBV12-3/TRBV12-4 | . | . | CATSRGARYEQYF | TGTGCCACCTCTCGGGGGGCCCGGTACGAGCAGTACTTC
TRBJ1-2 | TRBV5-1 | TRBD1 | . | CASSHPGTGFQNYGYTF | TGCGCCAGCAGCCACCCCGGGACAGGGTTTCAGAACTATGGCTACACCTTC
TRBJ1-2 | TRBV28 | TRBD1 | once | CASSLPMGQPYGYTF | TGTGCCAGCAGTTTACCTATGGGACAGCCCTATGGCTACACCTTC
TRBJ2-7 | TRBV2 | TRBD1 | . | CALTARDRELYEQYF | TGTGCCCTAACTGCCCGGGACAGGGAACTGTACGAGCAGTACTTC
TRBJ1-1 | TRBV11-2 | TRBD1 | . | CASSFNRGNTEAFF | TGTGCCAGCAGCTTTAACAGGGGGAACACTGAAGCTTTCTTT
TRBJ2-1 | TRBV7-9 | . | . | CASSLAGSYNEQFF | TGTGCCAGCAGCTTAGCGGGCAGTTACAATGAGCAGTTCTTC
TRBJ1-5 | TRBV18 | . | . | CASSGGDQPQHF | TGTGCCAGCTCTGGGGGGGACCAGCCCCAGCATTTT
TRBJ2-7 | TRBV18 | . | . | CASSPGSGTYEQYF | TGTGCCAGCTCACCGGGCTCCGGAACCTACGAGCAGTACTTC
TRBJ1-2 | TRBV10-3 | TRBD1 | . | CAISPQGAYGYTF | TGTGCCATCAGTCCGCAGGGGGCCTATGGCTACACCTTC
TRBJ1-2 | TRBV12-3/TRBV12-4 | . | . | CASEKGVGYGYTF | TGTGCCAGCGAAAAGGGGGTGGGCTATGGCTACACCTTC
TRBJ2-1 | TRBV28 | . | . | CASSSGDYNEQFF | TGTGCCAGCAGTTCAGGGGATTACAATGAGCAGTTCTTC
TRBJ2-3 | TRBV3-1/TRBV3-2 | . | . | CASSQDGGRTKYF | TGTGCCAGCAGCCAAGATGGGGGCCGCACGAAGTATTTT
TRBJ2-3 | TRBV4-3 | TRBD2 | once | CASSQGLAGGTDTQYF | TGCGCCAGCAGCCAAGGACTAGCGGGGGGCACAGATACGCAGTATTTT